This TCR beta chain was sequenced for a study of T cell responses to AZD1222 COVID-19 vaccine. As for the study in general: Second-dose intervals of approximately 4 or approximately 12 weeks were pooled.

Trimming removed 1 base from V and 5 bases from J; junction bases left unmatched: 10. Germline values: CDR1 SGHTA, CDR2 FQGNSA. This CDR3 contains 16 residues. The method was immunoSEQ multiplex PCR; TCRdb's version includes in-frame clones alone and lacks a portion of them. The sample lists about 120,000 clones; roughly 90% were seen once. This TCR was recovered from an adult in good health. The source material was peripheral blood, sampled on day 0 of AZD1222 vaccination. V and J are TRBV7-2 and TRBJ1-2, with 7 bases aligning to TRBD1. The CDR3 bases are TGTGCCAGCAGCTTAGGGAGGGGGCAGGGGTTTTATGGCTACACCTTC. It encodes CASSLGRGQGFYGYTF.